The clone carrying this T cell receptor (beta chain) occurred many times. Its antigen is not known. This sample is part of a study of breast tumors, draining lymph nodes, adjacent tissues. Points from the study as a whole: The data were judged consistent with most tumor T cells coming from lymph node and expanding in tumor. Tumors had less TCR diversity than lymph nodes, more than nontumor tissue. That most tumor T cells come from lymph nodes remained unproven.

Germline V lookup: CDR1 LNHNV, CDR2 YYDKDF (reference sequence). V gave up 0 bases and J gave up 1 base; unmatched junction bases: 12. The CDR3 consists of 18 residues. TCRdb passed the multiplex PCR reads through MiXCR, listing each CDR3 protein once. The sample yields 83,000 or so distinct CDR3 sequences, 15% to 20% seen once. Samples came from axillary lymph nodes draining the breast cancer. Sequencing was done on a sample of axillary lymph node tissue. The receptor's source is a female donor with breast cancer. Some clones in this sample may be carry-over from other donors' samples. The rearrangement links TRBV15 to TRBJ2-7; 7 bases match TRBD1. The CDR3 is CATSRDQLGQTGSYEQYF. CDR3 coding DNA: TGTGCCACCAGCAGAGATCAATTGGGACAGACGGGGTCCTACGAGCAGTACTTC.